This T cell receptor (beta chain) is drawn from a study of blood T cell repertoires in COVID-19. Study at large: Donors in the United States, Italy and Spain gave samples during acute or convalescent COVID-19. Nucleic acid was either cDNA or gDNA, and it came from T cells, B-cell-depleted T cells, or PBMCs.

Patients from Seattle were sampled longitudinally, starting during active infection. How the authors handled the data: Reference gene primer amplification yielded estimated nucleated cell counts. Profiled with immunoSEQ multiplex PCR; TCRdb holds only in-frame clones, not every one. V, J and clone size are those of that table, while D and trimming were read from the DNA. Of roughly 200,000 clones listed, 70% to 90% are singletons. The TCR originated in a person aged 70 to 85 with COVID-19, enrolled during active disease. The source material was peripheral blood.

The CDR3 DNA is TGTGCCAGCAGTGAATTAGGGGGGGGGAGCGAGCAGTACTTC. It codes for CASSELGGGSEQYF. This rearrangement joins TRBV6-1 to TRBJ2-7, with a weak D call TRBD2 (7 bases). CDR1 MNHNS and CDR2 SASEGT come from the germline V gene. V was clipped by 2 bases and J by 6 bases, with 14 bases between them. The CDR3 spans 14 residues.